This entry lists 20 T cell receptor beta chains sequenced from one sample in a study of T-cell memory formation after mild COVID-19. Each CDR3 protein gets one entry after TCRdb re-called the 5' RACE reads with MiXCR. The sample holds under 200,000 distinct CDR3 sequences, under 14% seen once. The sequencing input was PBMCs or a T cell subset sorted from them (not recorded which). These TCRs come from a man aged 18 to 29 who had mild COVID-19 (a few samples of this study predate the infection). Cell type and time point are not known.

The sample holds a few counts of this clonotype. This chain connects TRBV15 to TRBJ1-3; D is possibly TRBD1 (5 bases). Germline values: CDR1 LNHNV, CDR2 YYDKDF (reference sequence). Trimming took 0 bases from V and 2 from J, leaving 8 bases between them. The CDR3 length is 15 residues. Written as DNA, the CDR3 is TGTGCCACCAGCAGAGATTGGGGCCCTGGAAACACCATATATTTT. As protein: CATSRDWGPGNTIYF.

This clonotype was seen a handful of times. The chain joins TRBV11-2 to TRBJ2-7, with D unclear. The germline V and J ends were trimmed by 5 bases and 4 bases, with 15 bases remaining between them. Germline CDR1 is SGHAT and CDR2 is FQNNGV. This CDR3 is built from 14 residues. The CDR3: CASSPLRRRYEQYF. In DNA, the CDR3 is TGTGCCAGCAGCCCCCTTCGGAGACGGTACGAGCAGTACTTC.

This clonotype was counted at least ten times. This chain uses TRBV6-6 with TRBJ2-5, with no clear D. This CDR3 is built from 12 residues. Trimming took 7 bases from V and 5 from J, leaving 11 bases between them. Germline V gives CDR1 MNHNY, CDR2 SVGAGI (reference sequence). The DNA of the CDR3 is TGTGCCAGCACCCGACCCATGGAGACCCAGTACTTC. Translating gives CASTRPMETQYF.

There are a few counts of this clonotype. The CDR3 loop reads CSARFGNQPQHF. Here the CDR3 DNA reads TGCAGTGCTAGGTTTGGCAATCAGCCCCAGCATTTT. This chain uses TRBV20-1 with TRBJ1-5; the D is unclear. The CDR3 runs 12 residues. Trimming removed 3 bases from V and 2 bases from J, with 5 bases in between. Germline V gives CDR1 DFQATT, CDR2 SNEGSKA (reference sequence).

This clonotype occurred a few times. This chain links TRBV2 with TRBJ2-7; a weak D match, TRBD1 (6 bases). Trimming stripped 5 bases from V and 12 bases from J, with 11 bases between. The CDR3 consists of 10 residues. CDR1 is SNHLY and CDR2 is FYNNEI in the germline V gene. The CDR3: CASSKGHPYV. The CDR3 DNA reads TGTGCCAGCAGTAAGGGACACCCGTACGTC.

This clonotype was observed a few times. This rearrangement joins TRBV28 to TRBJ2-3; D gene uncertain. This CDR3 is 16 amino acids long. V dropped 6 bases and J dropped 2 bases, with 18 bases sitting between them. Germline CDR1 MDHEN, CDR2 SYDVKM. The CDR3 region has the DNA TGTGCCAGCAGCCATATGATGAGTTGGACCACAGATACGCAGTATTTT. Its protein is CASSHMMSWTTDTQYF.

This clonotype has a handful of counts. The CDR3 spells CASSLYYRDSNSPLHF. The CDR3 nucleotides read TGTGCCAGCAGCTTATATTACCGAGACAGTAATTCACCCCTCCACTTT. The V gene is TRBV7-2, the J gene TRBJ1-6, with D perhaps matching TRBD1 (5 bases). V was shortened by 2 bases and J by 6 bases, with 14 bases between the two germline ends. The CDR3 length is 16 residues. CDR1 SGHTA and CDR2 FQGNSA come from the germline V gene.

This clonotype was seen only a few times. The chain has TRBV30 and TRBJ1-5; D might be TRBD1 (6 bases). Germline V gene data show CDR1 as GTSNPN and CDR2 as SVGIG (reference sequence). Trimming left V 2 bases short and J 4 bases short, with 12 bases between. This CDR3 spans 14 amino acids. CDR3 loop: CAWSPKQGNQPQHF. CDR3 bases: TGTGCCTGGAGTCCAAAACAGGGTAATCAGCCCCAGCATTTT. Full variable domain (outside the CDR3, taken from reference TRBV30 and TRBJ1-5): SQTIHQWPATLVQPVGSPLSLECTVEGTSNPNLYWYRQAAGRGLQLLFYSVGIGQISSEVPQNLSASRPQDRQFILSSKKLLLSDSGFYLCAWSPKQGNQPQHFGDGTRLSIL.

This clonotype appeared a few times. The chain recombines TRBV7-2 with TRBJ1-1; 8 bases agree with TRBD1. This CDR3 is 16 amino acids long. The germline V gene encodes CDR1 SGHTA and CDR2 FQGNSA. Trimming cost V 0 bases and J 2 bases; bases outside gene matches: 5. The CDR3 nucleotides are TGTGCCAGCAGCTTAGCGAGGGGGACAGGTAACACTGAAGCTTTCTTT. This gives the protein CASSLARGTGNTEAFF. The full variable domain, with the rest looked up from reference TRBV7-2 and TRBJ1-1, is GAGVSQSPSNKVTEKGKDVELRCDPISGHTALYWYRQSLGQGLEFLIYFQGNSAPDKSGLPSDRFSAERTGGSVSTLTIQRTQQEDSAVYLCASSLARGTGNTEAFFGQGTRLTVV.

The chain links TRBV5-1 to TRBJ2-1; 8 bases line up with TRBD1. The CDR3 length is 14 residues. Germline loops: CDR1 SGHRS, CDR2 YFSETQ. Trimming at V came to 3 bases and at J to 5 bases, leaving 4 bases not matched to a gene. Here the CDR3 reads CASSSNRGNNEQFF. The DNA for the CDR3 is TGCGCCAGCAGCTCGAACAGGGGGAACAATGAGCAGTTCTTC.

The chain has TRBV7-9 and TRBJ1-1, with no clear D. The CDR3 covers 13 residues. V was trimmed by 2 bases and J by 4 bases, leaving 8 bases between them. The germline V gene encodes CDR1 SEHNR and CDR2 FQNEAQ (reference sequence). The CDR3 DNA follows: TGTGCCAGCAGCTTAACCGGGGTCACTGAAGCTTTCTTT. This codes for CASSLTGVTEAFF.

About this clonotype itself: At one end, the junction sequence differs from germline, possibly due to a read error. V is TRBV4-1 and J is TRBJ1-2; D perhaps matches TRBD1 (5 bases). CDR3 length: 13 amino acids. The germline V gene has CDR1 MGHRA and CDR2 YSYEKL. This CDR3 reads CASSQEWGNGYTF. Written as DNA, the CDR3 is TGCGCCAGCAGCCAAGAGTGGGGGAATGGCTACACATTC.

This clonotype has just a few counts. This sequence joins TRBV7-2 and TRBJ1-5; 7 bases fit TRBD1. Germline CDR1 reads SGHTA; CDR2 reads FQGNSA. CDR3 length: 14 residues. V lost 3 bases, J lost 7 bases, and 6 bases stayed unmatched. The CDR3 DNA reads as TGTGCCAGCAGCTTTAACAGGGGTGAACAGCCCCAGCATTTT. This encodes CASSFNRGEQPQHF.

This clonotype was observed many times. The chain joins TRBV12-3 or TRBV12-4 to TRBJ2-2; D is perhaps TRBD2 (6 bases). Trimming removed 5 bases from V and 2 bases from J, with 9 bases in between. This CDR3 is built from 14 residues. CDR3 loop: CASSPGLNTGELFF. For the CDR3, the DNA is TGTGCCAGCAGTCCGGGACTTAACACCGGGGAGCTGTTTTTT.

The chain uses TRBV6-2 or TRBV6-3 and TRBJ2-1, with TRBD2 matching 8 bases. V was pared by 7 bases and J by 5 bases, with 10 bases of the junction left unmatched. The CDR3 sequence is 15 residues long. Germline loops: CDR1 MNHEY, CDR2 SVGEGT. The CDR3 spells CASTTGRAPDNEQFF. CDR3 DNA sequence: TGTGCCAGCACCACCGGGAGGGCCCCTGACAATGAGCAGTTCTTC.

This clonotype was found a few times. V usage is TRBV7-2 and J usage is TRBJ2-5; D not certain. Trimming took 0 bases from V and 4 from J, leaving 9 bases between them. This CDR3 has 14 residues. Germline V gene lookup returns CDR1 SGHTA and CDR2 FQGNSA. The CDR3 protein is CASSLAPGAETQYF. The CDR3 DNA reads TGTGCCAGCAGCTTAGCCCCCGGAGCAGAGACCCAGTACTTC.

The V gene is TRBV4-2, the J gene TRBJ2-3; D unresolved. Germline V lookup: CDR1 LGHNA, CDR2 YNFKEQ. CDR3 length: 13 residues. V lost 2 bases and J 2 bases, leaving 5 bases between the germline ends. This CDR3 is CASSQPPTDTQYF. CDR3 nucleotide sequence: TGTGCCAGCAGCCAACCCCCCACAGATACGCAGTATTTT.

This clonotype was seen just once. The chain carries TRBV5-1 and TRBJ1-1, with D perhaps TRBD1 (5 bases). The CDR3 is 14 amino acids. Deletions cut 4 bases from V and 1 base from J, with 11 bases between. The germline V gene has CDR1 SGHRS and CDR2 YFSETQ. Here the CDR3 reads CASSRQGQNTEAFF. Here the CDR3 DNA reads TGCGCCAGCAGCAGGCAGGGTCAGAACACTGAAGCTTTCTTT.

This clonotype was found many times. The chain links TRBV5-1 to TRBJ1-1; 7 nucleotides match TRBD1. CDR1 SGHRS and CDR2 YFSETQ come from the germline V gene. V shed 2 bases and J 4 bases; nucleotides not matched to a gene: 2. This CDR3 contains 13 residues. The CDR3 region is CASSLSGGTEAFF. The CDR3 DNA reads as TGCGCCAGCAGCTTATCAGGGGGCACTGAAGCTTTCTTT.

This rearrangement joins TRBV2 to TRBJ2-3; TRBD2 might be the D (6 bases). This CDR3 region has 14 residues. CDR1 is SNHLY and CDR2 is FYNNEI in the germline V gene. V lost 6 bases to trimming and J lost 4 bases, with 14 bases between them. In DNA form, the CDR3 reads TGTGCCAGCAGGGGATTCGCGGGGCCAGATACGCAGTATTTT. This codes for CASRGFAGPDTQYF.